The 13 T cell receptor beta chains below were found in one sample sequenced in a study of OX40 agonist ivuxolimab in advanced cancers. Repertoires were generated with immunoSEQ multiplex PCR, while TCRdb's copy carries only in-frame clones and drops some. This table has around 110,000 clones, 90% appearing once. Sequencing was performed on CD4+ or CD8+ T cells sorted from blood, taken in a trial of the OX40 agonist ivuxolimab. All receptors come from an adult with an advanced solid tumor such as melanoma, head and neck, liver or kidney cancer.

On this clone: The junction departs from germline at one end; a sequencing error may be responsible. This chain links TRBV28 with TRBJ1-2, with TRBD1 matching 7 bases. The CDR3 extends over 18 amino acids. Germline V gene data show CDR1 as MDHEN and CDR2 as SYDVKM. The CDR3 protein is CAGSSPRGRGDPNYGYTF. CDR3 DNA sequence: TGTGCCGGCAGTTCCCCAAGGGGGCGAGGGGATCCTAACTATGGCTACACCTTC.

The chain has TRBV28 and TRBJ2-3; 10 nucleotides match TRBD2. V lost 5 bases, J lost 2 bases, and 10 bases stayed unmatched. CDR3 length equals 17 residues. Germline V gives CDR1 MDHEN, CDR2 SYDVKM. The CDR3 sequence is CASSPMGLAGVTDTQYF. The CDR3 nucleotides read TGTGCCAGCAGTCCCATGGGTCTAGCGGGGGTCACAGATACGCAGTATTTT.

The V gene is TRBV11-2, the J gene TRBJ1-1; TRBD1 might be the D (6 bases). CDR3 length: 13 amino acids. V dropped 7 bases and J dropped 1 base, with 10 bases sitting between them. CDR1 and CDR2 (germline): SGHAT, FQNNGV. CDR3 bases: TGTGCCAGCAAGATACAGGGGAACACTGAAGCTTTCTTT. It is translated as CASKIQGNTEAFF. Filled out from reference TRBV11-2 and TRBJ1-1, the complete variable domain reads EAGVAQSPRYKIIEKRQSVAFWCNPISGHATLYWYQQILGQGPKLLIQFQNNGVVDDSQLPKDRFSAERLKGVDSTLKIQPAKLEDSAVYLCASKIQGNTEAFFGQGTRLTVV.

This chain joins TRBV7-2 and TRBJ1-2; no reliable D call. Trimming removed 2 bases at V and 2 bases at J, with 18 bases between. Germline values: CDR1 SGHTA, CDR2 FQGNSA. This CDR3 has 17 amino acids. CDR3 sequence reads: CASSLSEGGLTNYGYTF. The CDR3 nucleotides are TGTGCCAGCAGCTTAAGCGAAGGAGGCCTGACGAACTATGGCTACACCTTC.

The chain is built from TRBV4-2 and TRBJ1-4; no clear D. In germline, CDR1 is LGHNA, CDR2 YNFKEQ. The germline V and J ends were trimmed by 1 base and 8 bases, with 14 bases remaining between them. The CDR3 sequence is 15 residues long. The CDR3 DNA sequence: TGTGCCAGCAGCCAAGGGTCGGCAGGAAGGGAAAAACTGTTTTTT. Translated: CASSQGSAGREKLFF.

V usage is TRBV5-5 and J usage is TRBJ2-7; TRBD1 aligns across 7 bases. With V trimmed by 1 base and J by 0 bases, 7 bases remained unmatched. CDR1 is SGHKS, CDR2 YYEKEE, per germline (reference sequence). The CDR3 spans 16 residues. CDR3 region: CASSLSPAGGSYEQYF. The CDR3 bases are TGTGCCAGCAGCTTGAGTCCGGCAGGGGGCTCCTACGAGCAGTACTTC.

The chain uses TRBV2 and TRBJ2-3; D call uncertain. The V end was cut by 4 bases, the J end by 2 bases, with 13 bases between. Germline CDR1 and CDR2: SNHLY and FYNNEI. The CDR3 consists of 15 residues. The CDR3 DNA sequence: TGTGCCAGCAGTGCTTTAGGAGAAAACACAGATACGCAGTATTTT. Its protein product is CASSALGENTDTQYF.

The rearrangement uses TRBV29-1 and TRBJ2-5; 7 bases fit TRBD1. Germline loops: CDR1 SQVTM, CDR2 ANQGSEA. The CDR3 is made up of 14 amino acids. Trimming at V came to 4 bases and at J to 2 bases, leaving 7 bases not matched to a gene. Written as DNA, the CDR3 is TGCAGCGTTGCCGGGACAGTAACTCAAGAGACCCAGTACTTC. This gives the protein CSVAGTVTQETQYF.

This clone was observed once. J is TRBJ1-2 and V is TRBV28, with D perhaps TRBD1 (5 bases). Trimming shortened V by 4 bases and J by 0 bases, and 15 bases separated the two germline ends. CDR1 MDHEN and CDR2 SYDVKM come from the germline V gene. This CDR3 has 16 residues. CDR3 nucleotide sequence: TGTGCCAGCAGTTCTGGGCCCGGGGGTGCTAACTATGGCTACACCTTC. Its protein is CASSSGPGGANYGYTF.

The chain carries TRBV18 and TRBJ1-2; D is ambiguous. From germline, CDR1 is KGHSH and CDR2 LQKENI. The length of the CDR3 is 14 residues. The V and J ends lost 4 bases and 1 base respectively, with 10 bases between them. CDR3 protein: CASSLRERNYGYTF. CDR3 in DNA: TGTGCCAGCTCACTCCGGGAACGTAACTATGGCTACACCTTC.

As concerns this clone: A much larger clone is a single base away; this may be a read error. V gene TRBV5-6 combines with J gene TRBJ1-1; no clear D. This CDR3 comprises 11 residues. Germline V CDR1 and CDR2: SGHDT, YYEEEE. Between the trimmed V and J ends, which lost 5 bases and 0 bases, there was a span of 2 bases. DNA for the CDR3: TGTGCCAGCAGGATGAACACTGAAGCTTTCTTT. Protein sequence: CASRMNTEAFF.

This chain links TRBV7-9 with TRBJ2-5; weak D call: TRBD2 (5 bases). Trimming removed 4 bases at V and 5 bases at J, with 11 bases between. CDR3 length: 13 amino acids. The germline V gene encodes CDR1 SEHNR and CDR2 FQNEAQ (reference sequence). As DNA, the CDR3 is TGTGCCAGCAGCTGGAGGCTGGGGGAGACCCAGTACTTC. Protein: CASSWRLGETQYF.

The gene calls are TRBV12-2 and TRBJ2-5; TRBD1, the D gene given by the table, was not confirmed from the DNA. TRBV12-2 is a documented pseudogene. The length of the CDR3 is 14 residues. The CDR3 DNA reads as TGTGCAAGTCGCTTAGGGGCAGGGGGAGAGACCCAGTACTTC. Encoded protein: CASRLGAGGETQYF.